The 20 T cell receptor beta chains reported below all come from one sample, sequenced in a study of T-cell memory formation after mild COVID-19. Each CDR3 protein gets one entry after TCRdb re-called the 5' RACE reads with MiXCR. The table has 500,000 to 650,000 distinct CDR3 sequences, about 20% seen once. Input material: PBMCs or a T cell subset sorted from them (not recorded which). These receptors originate from an adult woman who had mild COVID-19 (a few samples of this study predate the infection). Cell type and time point are not known.

J is TRBJ2-5 and V is TRBV6-5; D gene ambiguous. Per the germline V gene, CDR1 is MNHEY and CDR2 is SVGAGI. V lost 0 bases and J lost 0, with 11 bases in between. The CDR3 runs to 16 residues. As DNA, the CDR3 is TGTGCCAGCAGTTACTCGAATCTGGGGAACCAAGAGACCCAGTACTTC. Translated: CASSYSNLGNQETQYF.

In its sample, this clonotype was seen many times. The chain links TRBV7-2 to TRBJ2-1; D tentatively reads TRBD1 or TRBD2 (5 bases each). The CDR3 length is 13 residues. Germline values: CDR1 SGHTA, CDR2 FQGNSA. V lost 5 bases to trimming and J lost 6 bases, with 11 bases between them. CDR3 region: CASSRRGGNEQFF. Written as DNA, the CDR3 is TGTGCCAGCAGCCGTCGGGGCGGCAATGAGCAGTTCTTC.

The V call is TRBV7-9, the J call TRBJ2-3, with TRBD1 as a possible D gene (7 bases). Germline CDR1 reads SEHNR; CDR2 reads FQNEAQ (reference sequence). The germline V and J ends were trimmed by 5 bases and 1 base, with 13 bases remaining between them. This CDR3 region has 15 residues. The CDR3 bases are TGTGCCAGCAGCCCTCGCGGGACAGGCACAGATACGCAGTATTTT. This translates into CASSPRGTGTDTQYF.

J is TRBJ2-5 and V is TRBV7-3; no reliable D call. The CDR3 has 13 amino acids. Germline CDR1 SGHTA, CDR2 FQGTGA. V was cut by 0 bases and J by 5 bases, with 7 bases left in between. CDR3 sequence: CASSLTADETQYF. In DNA form, the CDR3 reads TGTGCCAGCAGCTTAACGGCGGATGAGACCCAGTACTTC.

The chain employs TRBV2 and TRBJ2-5; possible D gene TRBD1, 6 bases. V lost 7 bases, J lost 3 bases, and 15 bases lay in between. CDR1 is SNHLY, CDR2 FYNNEI, per germline. The CDR3 runs to 14 residues. DNA of the CDR3: TGTGCCAGCAAAGACGGGCCAGGGGAAGAGACCCAGTACTTC. As protein: CASKDGPGEETQYF. The whole variable domain, remainder taken from reference TRBV2 and TRBJ2-5, is EPEVTQTPSHQVTQMGQEVILRCVPISNHLYFYWYRQILGQKVEFLVSFYNNEISEKSEIFDDQFSVERPDGSNFTLKIRSTKLEDSAMYFCASKDGPGEETQYFGPGTRLLVL.

The genes are TRBV3-1 and TRBJ2-1; 7 nucleotides line up with TRBD2. The CDR3 totals 14 residues. The junction had 6 bases not matched to a gene; V was cut back by 4 bases and J by 6 bases. Germline assignment: CDR1 LGHDT and CDR2 YNNKEL (reference sequence). The CDR3 nucleotides read TGTGCCAGCAGCCCCTGGGGACTAACCAATGAGCAGTTCTTC. Protein: CASSPWGLTNEQFF.

This clonotype turned up a few times. The J gene is TRBJ1-2, the V gene TRBV27; TRBD1 matches at 8 bases. Germline CDR1 MNHEY, CDR2 SMNVEV (reference sequence). The CDR3 consists of 15 residues. V lost 4 bases to trimming and J lost 1 base; unmatched junction nucleotides: 5. The CDR3 reads CASSYRQGLNYGYTF. CDR3 coding DNA: TGTGCCAGCAGTTATCGACAGGGGCTTAACTATGGCTACACCTTC.

This clonotype has a handful of counts. The chain is built from TRBV5-5 and TRBJ1-2; D remains unclear. This CDR3 has 15 amino acids. The V gene lost 0 bases and the J gene lost 8 bases, with 17 bases spanning the gap. The germline gives CDR1 SGHKS, CDR2 YYEKEE (reference sequence). CDR3 coding DNA: TGTGCCAGCAGCTTGGGAGGGTTGGGGATTCTCGGCTACACCTTC. Translating it yields CASSLGGLGILGYTF. The whole variable domain, filled in from reference TRBV5-5 and TRBJ1-2, reads DAGVTQSPTHLIKTRGQQVTLRCSPISGHKSVSWYQQVLGQGPQFIFQYYEKEERGRGNFPDRFSARQFPNYSSELNVNALLLGDSALYLCASSLGGLGILGYTFGSGTRLTVV.

This clonotype was counted between two and nine times. The J gene is TRBJ2-4, the V gene TRBV27; no reliable D call. This CDR3 is 13 amino acids long. CDR1 MNHEY and CDR2 SMNVEV come from the germline V gene (reference sequence). V was pared by 6 bases and J by 0 bases, with 6 bases between. In nucleotides, the CDR3 is TGTGCCAGCAGAAGTCTAGCCAAAAACATTCAGTACTTC. Amino acid sequence: CASRSLAKNIQYF.

V is TRBV12-3 or TRBV12-4 and J is TRBJ1-2; D call uncertain. There are 11 residues in the CDR3. V lost 7 bases and J 4 bases, leaving 7 bases between the germline ends. CDR3 protein: CASTISYGYTF. In DNA form, the CDR3 reads TGTGCCAGCACCATCAGCTATGGCTACACCTTC.

This clonotype was detected a few times. One end of the junction does not line up with germline, which may come from a read error. The rearrangement links TRBV9 to TRBJ1-4; tentatively, D is TRBD1 (6 bases). This CDR3 region has 14 residues. Germline V CDR1 and CDR2: SGDLS, YYNGEE. CDR3 DNA: TGTGCCAGCAGCGCAGGGGATAGCATTGAAAAGGCTCATTTT. This translates into CASSAGDSIEKAHF.

The chain uses TRBV4-1 and TRBJ2-1; TRBD1 or TRBD2 may be the D gene (5 bases each). The ends were cut back, 2 bases at V and 0 bases at J, with 11 bases in the middle. Germline CDR1 reads MGHRA; CDR2 reads YSYEKL. The CDR3 has 16 residues. CDR3 residues: CASSQRDGSSYNEQFF. Written as DNA, the CDR3 is TGCGCCAGCAGCCAACGGGACGGTAGCTCCTACAATGAGCAGTTCTTC.

This clonotype is categorized as medium-sized (0.01 to 0.1%). The V gene is TRBV2, the J gene TRBJ2-3, with D perhaps given as TRBD1 or TRBD2 (5 bases each). V was pared by 5 bases and J by 0 bases, with 12 bases between. Per the germline V gene, CDR1 is SNHLY and CDR2 is FYNNEI. CDR3 length equals 15 residues. CDR3: CASSPGTGSTDTQYF. In DNA, the CDR3 is TGTGCCAGCAGTCCAGGGACGGGAAGCACAGATACGCAGTATTTT.

The chain has TRBV7-2 and TRBJ1-2; perhaps TRBD1 as D (5 bases). The CDR3 extends over 15 amino acids. Germline CDR1 and CDR2: SGHTA and FQGNSA. V was clipped by 2 bases and J by 4 bases, with 14 bases between them. This CDR3 reads CASSLNGREIYGYTF. CDR3 bases: TGTGCCAGCAGCTTAAACGGCAGGGAAATCTATGGCTACACCTTC.

This clonotype was detected only a few times. The rearrangement uses TRBV29-1 and TRBJ2-1; tentative D call: TRBD2 (5 bases). The CDR3 runs 14 residues. Germline V lookup: CDR1 SQVTM, CDR2 ANQGSEA. V gave up 5 bases and J gave up 2 bases, with 13 bases separating them. CDR3 coding DNA: TGCAGCGTTATCCGGGATCACACCTACAATGAGCAGTTCTTC. Its translation is CSVIRDHTYNEQFF.

This rearrangement joins TRBV14 to TRBJ2-2; TRBD2 might be the D (6 bases). CDR3 length: 19 residues. Between the trimmed V and J ends, which lost 3 bases and 0 bases, there was a span of 20 bases. Germline loops: CDR1 SGHDN, CDR2 FVKESK. CDR3 region: CASSHPLRPGGSNTGELFF. The CDR3 bases are TGTGCCAGCAGCCACCCGCTAAGGCCCGGGGGATCGAACACCGGGGAGCTGTTTTTT.

The chain recombines TRBV24-1 with TRBJ2-3; possibly TRBD1 for D (5 bases). The CDR3 is 16 amino acids. The V end was cut by 2 bases, the J end by 1 base, with 12 bases between. CDR1 KGHDR and CDR2 SFDVKD come from the germline V gene. The CDR3 here is CATSDYPQGRTDTQYF. CDR3 DNA sequence: TGTGCCACCAGTGATTACCCCCAGGGCCGCACAGATACGCAGTATTTT.

This clonotype showed up just a few times. The chain recombines TRBV14 with TRBJ2-2; possible D gene TRBD1, 5 bases. CDR1 and CDR2 (germline): SGHDN, FVKESK. Trimming removed 4 bases at V and 5 bases at J, with 11 bases between. The CDR3 is 14 residues long. CDR3 sequence (DNA): TGTGCCAGCAGCCGCGGACCAGGGACCGGGGAGCTGTTTTTT. The encoded protein is CASSRGPGTGELFF.

This clonotype has more than one count but fewer than ten. V usage is TRBV29-1 and J usage is TRBJ1-1; a weak D match, TRBD1 (5 bases). Germline V gene data show CDR1 as SQVTM and CDR2 as ANQGSEA. The CDR3 length is 13 residues. Trimming cost V 1 base and J 2 bases, with 8 bases left between them. CDR3 residues: CSVEVTVNTEAFF. CDR3 sequence (DNA): TGCAGCGTTGAAGTGACAGTTAACACTGAAGCTTTCTTT.

This clonotype was seen a few times. The gene calls are TRBV7-8 and TRBJ2-2; D uncertain. CDR1 is SGHVS and CDR2 is FQNEAQ in the germline V gene. There are 14 residues in the CDR3. V dropped 2 bases and J dropped 5 bases, with 9 bases sitting between them. The CDR3 region is CASSLSRVTGELFF. In DNA, the CDR3 is TGTGCCAGCAGCTTATCTCGAGTAACCGGGGAGCTGTTTTTT.